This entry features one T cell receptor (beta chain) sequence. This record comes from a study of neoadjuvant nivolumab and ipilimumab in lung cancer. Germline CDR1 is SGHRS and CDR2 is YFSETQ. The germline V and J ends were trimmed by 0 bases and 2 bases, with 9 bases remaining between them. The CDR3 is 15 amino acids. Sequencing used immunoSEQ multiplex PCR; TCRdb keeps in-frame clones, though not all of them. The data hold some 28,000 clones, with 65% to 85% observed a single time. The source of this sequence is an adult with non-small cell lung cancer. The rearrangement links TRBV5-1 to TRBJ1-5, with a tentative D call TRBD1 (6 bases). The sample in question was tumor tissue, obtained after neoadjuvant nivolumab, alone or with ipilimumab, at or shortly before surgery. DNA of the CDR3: TGCGCCAGCAGCTTGGGGGGGCCGGGCAATCAGCCCCAGCATTTT. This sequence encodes CASSLGGPGNQPQHF. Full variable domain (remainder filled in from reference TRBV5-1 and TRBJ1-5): KAGVTQTPRYLIKTRGQQVTLSCSPISGHRSVSWYQQTPGQGLQFLFEYFSETQRNKGNFPGRFSGRQFSNSRSEMNVSTLELGDSALYLCASSLGGPGNQPQHFGDGTRLSIL.